This T cell receptor (beta chain) comes out of a study of molecular identifiers for immune sequencing clone quantification. Study-wide findings and caveats: Whereas clones above 20 RNA copies held under 1% of naive-cell molecules, they held over 97% of effector molecules.

In its sample, this clonotype was seen many times. Its specificity is unknown. This CDR3 has 19 residues. In germline, CDR1 is MNHNS, CDR2 SASEGT. The V gene end was trimmed by 1 base and the J gene end by 0 bases; junction bases not matched to a gene: 14. TCRdb re-derived calls from the PCR reads in MiXCR, one entry per CDR3 protein. The table includes more than 550,000 distinct CDR3 sequences, about 25% detected once. Sorting isolated naive CD8 T cells as CD8+CD4-CCR7+CD45RA+ events. What was sequenced was naive CD8+ T cells from blood, with Jurkat cell RNA spiked in. The subset: FACS-sorted CD8+CD4-CCR7+CD45RA+ naive T cells. This TCR came from a human donor in good health. Some libraries in this study had Jurkat cell RNA spiked in. The V call is TRBV6-1, the J call TRBJ1-1, with TRBD1 matching over 7 bases. The CDR3 coding sequence is TGTGCCAGCAGTGAAGAAGAGTTGAACAGGGGTATGATGAACACTGAAGCTTTCTTT. Translated: CASSEEELNRGMMNTEAFF.